This entry features one T cell receptor beta chain sequence. The antigen remains unidentified. These data come from a study of T-cell memory formation after mild COVID-19. Study-wide background: The two donors had largely donor-specific TCR clusters.

MiXCR, applied by TCRdb to the 5' RACE reads, yields one record per CDR3 protein. The sample contains approximately 490,000 distinct CDR3 sequences, 20% of which appear only once. Findings of the study overall: Mainly in CM and EM were contracting CD4+ clones; CD8+ were in EMRA. Unconfirmed was the SARS-CoV-2 specificity of second-wave clones that peaked on day 37.

Germline CDR1 KGHSH, CDR2 LQKENI. There are 16 residues in the CDR3. Trimming took 1 base from V and 0 from J, leaving 12 bases between them. The receptor was derived from an adult woman who had mild COVID-19 (a few samples of this study predate the infection). Cell type and time point are not known. The material sequenced was PBMCs or a T cell subset sorted from them (not recorded which). The rearrangement uses TRBV18 and TRBJ1-1, with D possibly TRBD1 on 6 matching bases. In DNA form, the CDR3 reads TGTGCCAGCTCACCACTCGGGACACCAATGAACACTGAAGCTTTCTTT. Translation gives CASSPLGTPMNTEAFF.